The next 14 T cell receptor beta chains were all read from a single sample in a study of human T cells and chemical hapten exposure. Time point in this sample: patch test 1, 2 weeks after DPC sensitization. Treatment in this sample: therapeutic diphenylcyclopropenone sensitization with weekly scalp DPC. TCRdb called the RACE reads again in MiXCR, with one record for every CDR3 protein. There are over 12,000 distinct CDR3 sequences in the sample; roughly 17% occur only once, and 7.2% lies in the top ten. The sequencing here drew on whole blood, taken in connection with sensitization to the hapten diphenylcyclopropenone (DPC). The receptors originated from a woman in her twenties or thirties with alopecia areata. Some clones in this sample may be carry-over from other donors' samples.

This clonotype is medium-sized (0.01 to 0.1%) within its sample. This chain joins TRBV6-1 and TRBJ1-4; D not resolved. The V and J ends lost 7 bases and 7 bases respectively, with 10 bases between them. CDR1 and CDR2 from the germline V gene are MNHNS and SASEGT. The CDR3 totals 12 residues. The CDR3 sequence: CASKRVSEKLFF. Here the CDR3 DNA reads TGTGCCAGCAAGAGGGTATCTGAAAAACTGTTTTTT.

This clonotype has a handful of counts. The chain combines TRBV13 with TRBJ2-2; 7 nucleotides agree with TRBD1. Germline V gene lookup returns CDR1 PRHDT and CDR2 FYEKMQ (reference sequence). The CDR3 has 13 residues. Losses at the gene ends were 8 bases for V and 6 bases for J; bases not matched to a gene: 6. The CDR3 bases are TGTGCCAGCTCGCTACAGGGGTCCGGGGAGCTGTTTTTT. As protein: CASSLQGSGELFF.

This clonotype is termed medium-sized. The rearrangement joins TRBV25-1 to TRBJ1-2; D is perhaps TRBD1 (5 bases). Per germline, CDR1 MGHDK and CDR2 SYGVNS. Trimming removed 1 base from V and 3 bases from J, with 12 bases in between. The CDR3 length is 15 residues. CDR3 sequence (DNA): TGTGCCAGCAGTGAATTCCAGGGCGCAGACTATGGCTACACCTTC. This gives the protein CASSEFQGADYGYTF.

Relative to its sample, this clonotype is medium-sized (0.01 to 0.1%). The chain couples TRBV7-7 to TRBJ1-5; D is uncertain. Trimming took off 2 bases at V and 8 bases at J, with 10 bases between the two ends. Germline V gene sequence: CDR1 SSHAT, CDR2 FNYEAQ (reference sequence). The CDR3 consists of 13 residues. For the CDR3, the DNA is TGTGCCAGCAGCTTAACCCCGGGAAAGCCCCAGCATTTT. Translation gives CASSLTPGKPQHF. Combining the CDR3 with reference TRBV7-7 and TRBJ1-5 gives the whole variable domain GAGVSQSPRYKVTKRGQDVTLRCDPISSHATLYWYQQALGQGPEFLTYFNYEAQPDKSGLPSDRFSAERPEGSISTLTIQRTEQRDSAMYRCASSLTPGKPQHFGDGTRLSIL.

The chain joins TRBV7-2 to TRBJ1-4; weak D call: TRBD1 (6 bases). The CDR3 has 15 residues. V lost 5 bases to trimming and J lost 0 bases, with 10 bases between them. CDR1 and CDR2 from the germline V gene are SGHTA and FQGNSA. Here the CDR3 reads CASSVQGATNEKLFF. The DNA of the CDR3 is TGTGCCAGCAGCGTACAGGGTGCAACTAATGAAAAACTGTTTTTT.

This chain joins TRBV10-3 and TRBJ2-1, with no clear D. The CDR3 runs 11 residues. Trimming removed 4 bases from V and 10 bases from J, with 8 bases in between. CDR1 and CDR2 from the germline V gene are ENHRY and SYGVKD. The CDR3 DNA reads TGTGCCATCAGTGCTACTAAGGAGCAGTTCTTC. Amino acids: CAISATKEQFF.

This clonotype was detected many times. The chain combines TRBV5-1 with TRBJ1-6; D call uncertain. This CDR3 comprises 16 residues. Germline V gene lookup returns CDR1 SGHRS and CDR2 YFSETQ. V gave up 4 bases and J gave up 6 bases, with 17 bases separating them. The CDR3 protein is CASSRGEIGVNSPLHF. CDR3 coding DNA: TGCGCCAGCAGCCGAGGAGAGATTGGAGTTAATTCACCCCTCCACTTT. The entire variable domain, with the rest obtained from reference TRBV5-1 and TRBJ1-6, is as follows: KAGVTQTPRYLIKTRGQQVTLSCSPISGHRSVSWYQQTPGQGLQFLFEYFSETQRNKGNFPGRFSGRQFSNSRSEMNVSTLELGDSALYLCASSRGEIGVNSPLHFGNGTRLTVT.

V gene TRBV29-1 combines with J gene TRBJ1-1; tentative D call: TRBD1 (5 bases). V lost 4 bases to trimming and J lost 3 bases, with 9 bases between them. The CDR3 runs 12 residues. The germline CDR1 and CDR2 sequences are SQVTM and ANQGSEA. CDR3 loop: CSVARVDTEAFF. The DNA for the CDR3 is TGCAGCGTTGCCAGGGTTGACACTGAAGCTTTCTTT.

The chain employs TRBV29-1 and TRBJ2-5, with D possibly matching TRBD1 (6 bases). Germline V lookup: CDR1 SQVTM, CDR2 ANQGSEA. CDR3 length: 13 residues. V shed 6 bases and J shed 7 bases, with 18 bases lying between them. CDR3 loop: CSVAGTQGGTQYF. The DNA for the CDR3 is TGCAGCGTAGCCGGGACACAAGGTGGGACCCAGTACTTC.

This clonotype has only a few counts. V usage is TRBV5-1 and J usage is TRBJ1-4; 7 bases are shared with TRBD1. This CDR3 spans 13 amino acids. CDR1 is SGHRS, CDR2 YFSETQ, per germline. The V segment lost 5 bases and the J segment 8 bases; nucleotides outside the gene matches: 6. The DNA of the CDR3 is TGCGCCAGCAGACAGGGGATCTTGGAAAAACTGTTTTTT. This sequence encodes CASRQGILEKLFF.

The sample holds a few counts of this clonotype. The CDR3 is CSVDLAGASSYNEQFF. The DNA of the CDR3 is TGCAGCGTTGACCTAGCGGGGGCAAGCTCCTACAATGAGCAGTTCTTC. The chain has TRBV29-1 and TRBJ2-1, with 10 bases lining up with TRBD2. Germline V lookup: CDR1 SQVTM, CDR2 ANQGSEA. Trimming removed 3 bases from V and 0 bases from J; junction bases left unmatched: 5. The CDR3 runs to 16 residues.

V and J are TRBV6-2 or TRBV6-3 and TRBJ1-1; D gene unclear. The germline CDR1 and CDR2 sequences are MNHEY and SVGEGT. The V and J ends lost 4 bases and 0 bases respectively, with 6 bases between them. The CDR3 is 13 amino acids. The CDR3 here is CASSSGLNTEAFF. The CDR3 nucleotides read TGTGCCAGCAGTTCCGGGCTGAACACTGAAGCTTTCTTT.

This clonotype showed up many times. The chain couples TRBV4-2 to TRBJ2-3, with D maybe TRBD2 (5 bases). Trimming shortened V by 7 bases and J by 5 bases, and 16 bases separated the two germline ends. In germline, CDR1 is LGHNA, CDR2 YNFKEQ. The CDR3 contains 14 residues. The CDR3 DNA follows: TGTGCCAGCAAGCAATTGGGGAGTGGAGATACGCAGTATTTT. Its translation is CASKQLGSGDTQYF.

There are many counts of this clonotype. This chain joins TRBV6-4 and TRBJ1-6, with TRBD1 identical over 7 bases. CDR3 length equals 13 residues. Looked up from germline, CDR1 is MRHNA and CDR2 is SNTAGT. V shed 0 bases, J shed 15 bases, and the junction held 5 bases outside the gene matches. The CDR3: CASSDSTGTVLHF. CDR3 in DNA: TGTGCCAGCAGTGACTCGACTGGGACAGTCCTCCACTTT.